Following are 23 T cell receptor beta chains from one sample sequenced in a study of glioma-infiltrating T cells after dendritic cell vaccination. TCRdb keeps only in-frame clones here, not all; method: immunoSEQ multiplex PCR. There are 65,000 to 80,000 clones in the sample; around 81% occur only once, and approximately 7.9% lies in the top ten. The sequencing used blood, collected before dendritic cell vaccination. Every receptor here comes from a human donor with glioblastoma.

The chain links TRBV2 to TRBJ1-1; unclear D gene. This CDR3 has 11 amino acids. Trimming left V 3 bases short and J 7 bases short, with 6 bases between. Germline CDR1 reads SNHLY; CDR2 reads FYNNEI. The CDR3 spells CASSDLYEAFF. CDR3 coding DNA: TGTGCCAGCAGTGATCTTTATGAAGCTTTCTTT.

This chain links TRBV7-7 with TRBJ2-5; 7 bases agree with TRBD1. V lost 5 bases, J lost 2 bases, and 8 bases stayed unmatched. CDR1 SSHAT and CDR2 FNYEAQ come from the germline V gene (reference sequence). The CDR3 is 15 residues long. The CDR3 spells CASSHSRGLQETQYF. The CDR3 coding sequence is TGTGCCAGCAGCCACTCTAGGGGGCTGCAAGAGACCCAGTACTTC.

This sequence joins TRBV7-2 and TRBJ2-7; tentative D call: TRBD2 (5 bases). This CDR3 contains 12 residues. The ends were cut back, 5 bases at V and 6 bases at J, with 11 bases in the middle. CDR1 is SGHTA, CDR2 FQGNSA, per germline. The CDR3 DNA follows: TGTGCCAGCAGCCGATTCACTAGCGAGCAGTACTTC. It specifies CASSRFTSEQYF.

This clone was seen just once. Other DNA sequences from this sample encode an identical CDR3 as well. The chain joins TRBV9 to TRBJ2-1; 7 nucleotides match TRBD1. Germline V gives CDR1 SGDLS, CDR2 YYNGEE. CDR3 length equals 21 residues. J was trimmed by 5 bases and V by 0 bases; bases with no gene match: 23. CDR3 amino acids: CASSVAKDRVGELADNNEQFF. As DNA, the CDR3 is TGTGCCAGCAGCGTAGCTAAAGACAGGGTTGGGGAACTGGCGGATAACAATGAGCAGTTCTTC.

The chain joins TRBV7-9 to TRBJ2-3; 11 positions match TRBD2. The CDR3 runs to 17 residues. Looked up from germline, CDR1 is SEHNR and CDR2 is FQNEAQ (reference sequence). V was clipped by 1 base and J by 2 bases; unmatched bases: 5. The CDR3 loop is CASSLGTSGSNTDTQYF. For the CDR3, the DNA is TGTGCCAGCAGCTTAGGGACTAGCGGGTCCAACACAGATACGCAGTATTTT.

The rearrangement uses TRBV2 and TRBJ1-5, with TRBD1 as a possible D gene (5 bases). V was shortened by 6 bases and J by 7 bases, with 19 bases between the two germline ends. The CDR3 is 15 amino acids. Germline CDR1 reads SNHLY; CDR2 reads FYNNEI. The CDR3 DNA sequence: TGTGCCAGCAGGGGGCTAGGAGGGCGACTACAGCCCCAGCATTTT. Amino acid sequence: CASRGLGGRLQPQHF.

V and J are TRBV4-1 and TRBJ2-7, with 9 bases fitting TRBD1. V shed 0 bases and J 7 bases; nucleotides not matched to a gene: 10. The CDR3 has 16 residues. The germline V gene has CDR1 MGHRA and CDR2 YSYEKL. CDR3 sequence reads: CASSQDRTGDNWEQYF. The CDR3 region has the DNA TGCGCCAGCAGCCAAGATCGGACAGGGGATAACTGGGAGCAGTACTTC.

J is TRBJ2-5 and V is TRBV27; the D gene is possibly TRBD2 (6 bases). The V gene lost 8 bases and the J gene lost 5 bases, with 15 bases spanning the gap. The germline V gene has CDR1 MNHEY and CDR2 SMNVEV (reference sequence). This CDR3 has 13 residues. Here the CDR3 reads CASGSQLAETQYF. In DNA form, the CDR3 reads TGTGCCAGCGGTAGTCAACTAGCTGAGACCCAGTACTTC.

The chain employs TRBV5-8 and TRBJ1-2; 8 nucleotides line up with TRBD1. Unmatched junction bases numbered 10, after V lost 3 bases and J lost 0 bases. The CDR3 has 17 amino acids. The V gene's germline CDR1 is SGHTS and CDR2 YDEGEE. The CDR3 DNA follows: TGTGCCAGCAGCTCCGGAAGAGGACAGGGATCTAACTATGGCTACACCTTC. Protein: CASSSGRGQGSNYGYTF.

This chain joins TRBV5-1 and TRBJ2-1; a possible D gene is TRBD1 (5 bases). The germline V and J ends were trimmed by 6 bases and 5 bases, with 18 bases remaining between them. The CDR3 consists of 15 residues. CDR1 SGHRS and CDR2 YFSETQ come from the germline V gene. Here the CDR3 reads CASIPDSEPNNEQFF. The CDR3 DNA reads TGCGCCAGCATCCCCGACAGTGAGCCCAACAATGAGCAGTTCTTC.

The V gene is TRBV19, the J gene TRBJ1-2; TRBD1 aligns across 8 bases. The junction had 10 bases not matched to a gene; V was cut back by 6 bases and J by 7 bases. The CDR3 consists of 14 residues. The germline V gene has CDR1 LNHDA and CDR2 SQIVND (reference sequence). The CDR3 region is CASRTPDRVPGYTF. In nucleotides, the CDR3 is TGTGCCAGTAGAACCCCGGACAGGGTCCCTGGCTACACCTTC.

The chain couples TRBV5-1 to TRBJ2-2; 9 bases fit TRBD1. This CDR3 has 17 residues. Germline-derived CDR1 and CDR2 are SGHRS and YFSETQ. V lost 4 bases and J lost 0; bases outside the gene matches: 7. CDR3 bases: TGCGCCAGCAGCCCACGGGGACAGGGAACGAACACCGGGGAGCTGTTTTTT. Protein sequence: CASSPRGQGTNTGELFF.

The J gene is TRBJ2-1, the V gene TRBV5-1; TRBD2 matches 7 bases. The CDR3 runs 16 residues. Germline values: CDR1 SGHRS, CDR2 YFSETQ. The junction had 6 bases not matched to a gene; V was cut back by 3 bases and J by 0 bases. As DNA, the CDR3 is TGCGCCAGCAGCTGGTCGGGACTAAGCTCCTACAATGAGCAGTTCTTC. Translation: CASSWSGLSSYNEQFF.

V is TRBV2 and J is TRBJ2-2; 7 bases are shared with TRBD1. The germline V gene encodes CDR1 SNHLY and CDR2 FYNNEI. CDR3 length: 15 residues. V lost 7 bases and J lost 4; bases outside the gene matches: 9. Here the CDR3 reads CASNRYRGSTGELFF. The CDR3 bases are TGTGCCAGCAATCGGTACAGGGGAAGCACCGGGGAGCTGTTTTTT.

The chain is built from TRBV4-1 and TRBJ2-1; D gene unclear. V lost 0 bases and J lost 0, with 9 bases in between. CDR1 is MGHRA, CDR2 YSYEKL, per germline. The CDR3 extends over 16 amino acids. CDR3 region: CASSQDRQSSYNEQFF. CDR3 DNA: TGCGCCAGCAGCCAAGACAGGCAGAGCTCCTACAATGAGCAGTTCTTC.

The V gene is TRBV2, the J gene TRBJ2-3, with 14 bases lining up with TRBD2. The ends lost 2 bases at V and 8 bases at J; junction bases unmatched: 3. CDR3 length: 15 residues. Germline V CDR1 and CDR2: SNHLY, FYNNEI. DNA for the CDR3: TGTGCCAGCAGTGAATTGACTAGCGGGGGGGGTACGCAGTATTTT. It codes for CASSELTSGGGTQYF.

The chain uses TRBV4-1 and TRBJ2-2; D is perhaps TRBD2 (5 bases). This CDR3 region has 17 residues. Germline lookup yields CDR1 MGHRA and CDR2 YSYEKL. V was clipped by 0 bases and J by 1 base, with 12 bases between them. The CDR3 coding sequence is TGCGCCAGCAGCCAAGATTTGACCGGGGTGAACACCGGGGAGCTGTTTTTT. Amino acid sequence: CASSQDLTGVNTGELFF.

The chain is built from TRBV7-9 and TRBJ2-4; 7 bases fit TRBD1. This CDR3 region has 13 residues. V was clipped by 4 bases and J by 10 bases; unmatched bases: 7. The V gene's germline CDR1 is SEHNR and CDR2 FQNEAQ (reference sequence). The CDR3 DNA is TGTGCCAGCAGCTCGACAGGGCCAATGATTCAGTACTTC. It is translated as CASSSTGPMIQYF.

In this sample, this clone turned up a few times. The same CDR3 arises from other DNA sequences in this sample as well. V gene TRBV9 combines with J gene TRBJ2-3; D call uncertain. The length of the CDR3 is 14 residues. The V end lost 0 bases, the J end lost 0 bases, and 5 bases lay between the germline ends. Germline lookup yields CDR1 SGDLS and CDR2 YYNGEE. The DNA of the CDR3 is TGTGCCAGCAGCGTAGATGGCAGCACAGATACGCAGTATTTT. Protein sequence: CASSVDGSTDTQYF. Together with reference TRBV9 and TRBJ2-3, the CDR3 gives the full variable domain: DSGVTQTPKHLITATGQRVTLRCSPRSGDLSVYWYQQSLDQGLQFLIQYYNGEERAKGNILERFSAQQFPDLHSELNLSSLELGDSALYFCASSVDGSTDTQYFGPGTRLTVL.

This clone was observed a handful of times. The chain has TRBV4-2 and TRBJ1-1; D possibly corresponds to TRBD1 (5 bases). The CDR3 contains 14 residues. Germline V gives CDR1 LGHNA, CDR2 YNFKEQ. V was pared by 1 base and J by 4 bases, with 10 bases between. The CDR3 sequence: CASSQGDGATEAFF. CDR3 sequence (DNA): TGTGCCAGCAGCCAAGGGGATGGGGCCACTGAAGCTTTCTTT.

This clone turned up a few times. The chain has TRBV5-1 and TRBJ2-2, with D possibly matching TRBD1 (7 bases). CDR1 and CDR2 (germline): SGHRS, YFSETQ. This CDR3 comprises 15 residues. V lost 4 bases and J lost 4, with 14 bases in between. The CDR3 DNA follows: TGCGCCAGCAGCGCATCCAGGGGGGCCACCGGGGAGCTGTTTTTT. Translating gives CASSASRGATGELFF.

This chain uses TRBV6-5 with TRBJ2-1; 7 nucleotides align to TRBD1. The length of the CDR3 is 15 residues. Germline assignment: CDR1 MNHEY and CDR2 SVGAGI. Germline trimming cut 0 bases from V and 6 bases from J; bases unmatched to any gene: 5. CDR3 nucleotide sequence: TGTGCCAGCAGTTACTCGGACAGGCGGCGCAATGAGCAGTTCTTC. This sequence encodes CASSYSDRRRNEQFF.

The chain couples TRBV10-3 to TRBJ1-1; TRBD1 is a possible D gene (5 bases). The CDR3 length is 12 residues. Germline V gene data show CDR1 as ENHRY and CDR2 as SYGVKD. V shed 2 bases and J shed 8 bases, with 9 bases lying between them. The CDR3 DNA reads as TGTGCCATCAGTGAGGACGACAGAGAAGCTTTCTTT. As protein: CAISEDDREAFF.